The sample holds a few counts of the clone carrying this T cell receptor beta chain. Its antigen remains unidentified. These data belong to a study of blood T cells in healthy people across ages. Study-wide points: Unsorted PBMCs blocked a conclusive comparison of naive and antigen-experienced cells. When set beside aged donors, long-lived donors presented more naive CD4+ cells and higher diversity.

For the second PCR, which ran for roughly 6 to 12 cycles, a sample-barcoded 5' primer and a J-beta primer mix were used. TCRdb called the 5' RACE reads again in MiXCR, with one record for every CDR3 protein. Seen here are about 800,000 distinct CDR3 sequences, 20% to 25% observed once, and the top ten hold under 4.5%. Germline V gene lookup returns CDR1 SGHVS and CDR2 FNYEAQ. The CDR3 extends over 16 amino acids. V lost 4 bases and J lost 1; bases outside the gene matches: 8. These same data were also listed under a study on T cells of mothers and their children. According to that study: The yield was over 9.5 million TCR beta CDR3 reads from each mother and around 3.3 million from each child. Normalized overlap was always slightly, never significantly, higher in related than unrelated mother-child pairs.

V is TRBV7-6 and J is TRBJ2-5, with 8 bases fitting TRBD1. Source material: blood. This clonotype originated in a boy between 10 and 17 years old in good health. This CDR3 is CASSSPMDRVQETQYF. The CDR3, as DNA: TGTGCCAGCAGCTCTCCAATGGACAGGGTCCAAGAGACCCAGTACTTC.